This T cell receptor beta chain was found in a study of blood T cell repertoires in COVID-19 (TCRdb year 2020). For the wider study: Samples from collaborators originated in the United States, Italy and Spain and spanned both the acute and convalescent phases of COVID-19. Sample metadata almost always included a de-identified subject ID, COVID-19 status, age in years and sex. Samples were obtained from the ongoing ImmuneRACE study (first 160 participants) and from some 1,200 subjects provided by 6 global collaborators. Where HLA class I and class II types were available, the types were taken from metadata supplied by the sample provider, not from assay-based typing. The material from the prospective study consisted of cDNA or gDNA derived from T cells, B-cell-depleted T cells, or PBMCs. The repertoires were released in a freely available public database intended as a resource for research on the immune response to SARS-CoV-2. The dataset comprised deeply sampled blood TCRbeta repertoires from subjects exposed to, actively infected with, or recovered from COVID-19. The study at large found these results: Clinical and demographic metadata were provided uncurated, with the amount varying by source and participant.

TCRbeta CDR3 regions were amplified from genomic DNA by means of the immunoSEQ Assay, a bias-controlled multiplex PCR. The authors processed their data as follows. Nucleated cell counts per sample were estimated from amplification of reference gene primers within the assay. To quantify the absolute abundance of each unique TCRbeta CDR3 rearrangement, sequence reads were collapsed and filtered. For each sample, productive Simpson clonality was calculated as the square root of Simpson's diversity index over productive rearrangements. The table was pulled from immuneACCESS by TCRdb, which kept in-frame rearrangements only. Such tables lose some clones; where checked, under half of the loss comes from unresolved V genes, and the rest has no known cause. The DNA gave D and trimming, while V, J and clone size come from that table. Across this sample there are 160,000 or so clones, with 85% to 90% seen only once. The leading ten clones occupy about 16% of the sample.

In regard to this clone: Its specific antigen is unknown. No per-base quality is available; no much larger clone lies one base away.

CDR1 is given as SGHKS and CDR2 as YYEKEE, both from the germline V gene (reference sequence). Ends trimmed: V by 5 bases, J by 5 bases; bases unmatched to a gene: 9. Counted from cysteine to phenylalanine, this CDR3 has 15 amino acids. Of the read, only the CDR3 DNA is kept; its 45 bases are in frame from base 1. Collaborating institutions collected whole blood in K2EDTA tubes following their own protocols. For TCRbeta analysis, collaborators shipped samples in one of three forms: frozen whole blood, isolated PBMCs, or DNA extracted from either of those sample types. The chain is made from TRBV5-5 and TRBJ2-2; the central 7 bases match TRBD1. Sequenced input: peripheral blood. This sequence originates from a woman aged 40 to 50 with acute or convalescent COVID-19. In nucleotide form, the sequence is TGTGCCAGCAGTTTACGGGACAGTTGGACCGGGGAGCTGTTTTTT. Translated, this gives CASSLRDSWTGELFF.